This is a list of T cell receptor beta chains from one sample in a study of radiation and T cells in renal cell carcinoma. Method: immunoSEQ multiplex PCR; TCRdb's copy keeps in-frame clones and lacks some. Of some 97,000 clones in the sample, 70% to 85% are singletons; the top ten hold 6% to 9%. The sample here was blood, taken from a patient whose treatment included radiotherapy and nephrectomy. The receptor set was obtained from a man in his fifties or sixties with renal cell carcinoma. Each CDR3 is given with its conserved first and last residue. Fields, in order: clone size, V gene, J gene, CDR3 protein. The size entry is marked missing in some rows and otherwise reads once, few, many or a size class.

.	TRBV5-1	TRBJ2-7	CASSLGQVAYEQYF
once	TRBV29-1	TRBJ2-2	CSGGTSGRGTGELFF
.	TRBV18	TRBJ2-1	CASSLTGTYNEQFF
.	TRBV4-2	TRBJ2-7	CASSQNRGEQYF
.	TRBV21-1	TRBJ2-3	CASTGGPTRSTDTQYF
.	TRBV9	TRBJ2-5	CASSVTGSYQETQYF
.	TRBV14	TRBJ1-2	CASSQVPGASYGYTF
once	TRBV14	TRBJ1-5	CASSQRQGWPQHF
.	TRBV6-5	TRBJ2-7	CASSRGLGEQYF
.	TRBV10-3	TRBJ1-2	CAISDSTYGYTF